This TCR beta chain was sequenced during a study of blood T cell repertoires in COVID-19. The repertoire was sequenced with immunoSEQ multiplex PCR; TCRdb's copy has only in-frame clones and lacks some. The sample shows about 430,000 clones, 88% of them seen only once. V was trimmed by 4 bases and J by 4 bases, leaving 7 bases between them. This CDR3 is 13 amino acids long. Germline lookup yields CDR1 LGHDT and CDR2 YNNKEL (reference sequence). Sequenced: PBMCs or T cells enriched from blood (not recorded which). This receptor was identified in a woman younger than 35 who had been exposed to COVID-19. This chain connects TRBV3-1 (or the pseudogene TRBV3-2) to TRBJ1-4, with D hard to call. CDR3 loop: CASSLEGNEKLFF. In nucleotides, the CDR3 is TGTGCCAGCAGCCTCGAGGGTAATGAAAAACTGTTTTTT.